Given below is one T cell receptor beta chain in context. What it binds is not known. The CDR3 runs to 16 residues. Trimming removed 4 bases from V and 0 bases from J, with 15 bases in between. Germline V gives CDR1 MGHRA, CDR2 YSYEKL. Expressed TCRB transcripts were sequenced because the isolated RNA had all been reverse transcribed beforehand. The method was immunoSEQ multiplex PCR; TCRdb's version includes in-frame clones alone and lacks a portion of them. Of hundreds of thousands of clones in the sample, approximately 15% were seen once. The data were taken from a study of beta chain features in type 1 diabetes. Sampling consisted of one heparinised blood draw per donor, averaging around 100 mL. CD4+ naive, central memory, regulatory and stem cell-like memory cells were sorted via CD45RO/CCR7/CD25/CD127/CD95/CD27. Study results and caveats: Researchers could not determine here whether HLA type influences TCRB rearrangement. Type 1 diabetes patients had TCRB CDR3s that were shorter (moderately but significantly so) in all four CD4+ subsets. VDJ junctions from patients with type 1 diabetes contained fewer insertions and more deletions.

The sequenced sample consisted of naive CD4+ T cells from blood. This chain links TRBV4-1 with TRBJ1-1; a weak D match, TRBD1 (6 bases). The TCR sequence derives from a man aged 18 to 29 with type 1 diabetes. The DNA of the CDR3 is TGCGCCAGCAGCCCGGGGACACGTACTCTGAACACTGAAGCTTTCTTT. It translates to CASSPGTRTLNTEAFF.